This T cell receptor beta chain was identified during a study of T cell responses to AZD1222 COVID-19 vaccine. In regard to this clone: Its antigen is as yet unknown. The DNA is omitted, as the CDR3 cannot be located on it reliably, and the CDR3 follows TCRdb's listing.

The study's findings and limits: Females outnumbered males among donors, who were mostly white British; clonal diversity was possibly underestimated. At baseline, just a handful of AZD1222 recipients tested seropositive. Repertoires were sampled only after the peak T cell response.

The protocol was immunoSEQ multiplex PCR, while the TCRdb copy is restricted to in-frame clones and leaves out a portion. The table lists roughly 180,000 clones, 91% of them singletons. The source was peripheral blood, collected on day 0 of AZD1222 vaccination. The sequence came from an adult in good health.

CDR3 residues: CASSFAVVGGGTF. The gene calls are TRBV28 and TRBJ1-2. Ends included, the CDR3 has 13 residues. Germline assignment: CDR1 MDHEN and CDR2 SYDVKM.